These 7 T cell receptor beta chains came from one sample sequenced in a study of cytomegalovirus exposure and HLA in healthy donors. 13 Jbeta primers and 60 Vbeta primers were used for the PCR. The table came from immunoSEQ multiplex PCR; TCRdb's copy has only in-frame clones and leaves some out. The table records some 120,000 clones, 70% to 80% of them present only once. The sample consisted of PBMCs. The receptors were gathered from a man between 18 and 35 years old in good health and CMV-seronegative.

The chain links TRBV29-1 to TRBJ1-2, with unresolved D. V lost 4 bases and J 7 bases, leaving 16 bases between the germline ends. The V gene's germline CDR1 is SQVTM and CDR2 ANQGSEA. The CDR3 contains 13 residues. This chain's CDR3 is CSVVHPGLAGYTF. As DNA, the CDR3 is TGCAGCGTTGTTCATCCGGGGTTGGCTGGCTACACCTTC.

This chain links TRBV6-5 with TRBJ2-3; weak D call: TRBD2 (5 bases). Trimming removed 4 bases at V and 4 bases at J, with 18 bases between. This CDR3 comprises 16 residues. Germline assignment: CDR1 MNHEY and CDR2 SVGAGI. The CDR3 spells CASSSPSLGVADTQYF. CDR3 in DNA: TGTGCCAGCAGTTCCCCCTCCCTGGGAGTAGCAGATACGCAGTATTTT.

The chain joins TRBV27 to TRBJ2-5, with 7 nucleotides matching TRBD1. V was clipped by 8 bases and J by 5 bases; unmatched bases: 11. There are 14 residues in the CDR3. Germline lookup yields CDR1 MNHEY and CDR2 SMNVEV (reference sequence). CDR3 region: CASRQGGQGETQYF. In DNA, the CDR3 is TGTGCCAGCCGGCAAGGGGGCCAGGGGGAGACCCAGTACTTC.

This clone was seen more than once but under ten times. The rearrangement links TRBV27 to TRBJ1-1; 7 bases align to TRBD1. This CDR3 contains 13 residues. In germline, CDR1 is MNHEY, CDR2 SMNVEV (reference sequence). V shed 9 bases and J 0 bases; nucleotides not matched to a gene: 4. CDR3 in amino acids: CARPDRMNTEAFF. CDR3 bases: TGTGCCAGGCCGGACAGGATGAACACTGAAGCTTTCTTT.

This sequence joins TRBV30 and TRBJ2-1; maybe TRBD2 (6 bases). The CDR3 consists of 12 residues. Looked up from germline, CDR1 is GTSNPN and CDR2 is SVGIG (reference sequence). Trimming took off 2 bases at V and 6 bases at J, with 8 bases between the two ends. The CDR3 here is CAWSQGGNEQFF. CDR3 DNA sequence: TGTGCCTGGAGTCAGGGAGGCAATGAGCAGTTCTTC.

The J gene is TRBJ2-5, the V gene TRBV7-9; TRBD1 aligns across 7 bases. J gave up 4 bases and V 2 bases, and 1 base lay outside the gene matches. The CDR3 totals 13 residues. Germline CDR1 reads SEHNR; CDR2 reads FQNEAQ (reference sequence). CDR3 sequence reads: CASSLRGPETQYF. The CDR3 DNA follows: TGTGCCAGCAGCTTAAGGGGGCCAGAGACCCAGTACTTC.

DNA of the CDR3: TGTGCCAGCAGGTGGCGGGGGACCCAGTACTTC. Its translation is CASRWRGTQYF. The V gene is TRBV5-4, the J gene TRBJ2-5, with a tentative D call TRBD2 (6 bases). Germline V gene sequence: CDR1 SGHNT, CDR2 YYREEE (reference sequence). The CDR3 spans 11 residues. Trimming took 5 bases from V and 7 from J, leaving 9 bases between them.